The 15 T cell receptor beta chains below come from one sample, sequenced in a study of Ad26.COV2.S vaccination and SARS-CoV-2 variants. The method was immunoSEQ multiplex PCR; TCRdb's version includes in-frame clones alone and lacks a portion of them. The table shows about 350,000 clones, with about 85% occurring only once. Treatment indicated: approximately 18 received Ad26.COV2.S at low or high dose, single or two shots; five or six received placebo; per-sample allocation not given. Day 63 after the first vaccine or placebo injection was the time point for sampling. The material sequenced was peripheral blood, taken in a trial of Ad26.COV2.S vaccine versus placebo. These receptors all stem from a person aged 18-60 years who received the Ad26.COV2.S COVID-19 vaccine or a placebo.

The J gene is TRBJ1-2, the V gene TRBV19, with unresolved D. Germline V gives CDR1 LNHDA, CDR2 SQIVND (reference sequence). V shed 7 bases and J shed 5 bases, with 11 bases lying between them. CDR3 length equals 12 residues. The CDR3 DNA sequence: TGTGCCAGTATAGAGTTCCCGTATGGCTACACCTTC. Protein sequence: CASIEFPYGYTF.

The V gene is TRBV6-5, the J gene TRBJ2-6; D is unresolved. Trimming cost V 2 bases and J 2 bases, with 7 bases left between them. This CDR3 is built from 15 residues. The germline gives CDR1 MNHEY, CDR2 SVGAGI. The CDR3 loop is CASSYDSPGANVLTF. CDR3 nucleotides: TGTGCCAGCAGTTACGACTCCCCTGGGGCCAACGTCCTGACTTTC.

V usage is TRBV27 and J usage is TRBJ2-3; 14 bases fit TRBD2. V was clipped by 10 bases and J by 0 bases; unmatched bases: 9. This CDR3 region has 17 residues. CDR1 and CDR2 (germline): MNHEY, SMNVEV (reference sequence). The CDR3 loop is CATVGTSGGHSTDTQYF. As DNA, the CDR3 is TGTGCCACCGTCGGGACTAGCGGGGGACATAGCACAGATACGCAGTATTTT.

For this clone: An end of the junction differs from the germline gene, which may be a read error. V usage is TRBV18 and J usage is TRBJ2-2; weak D call: TRBD2 (6 bases). The germline V gene has CDR1 KGHSH and CDR2 LQKENI. The CDR3 contains 13 residues. CDR3 in DNA: TGTGCCAGCTCTTACAGGTACACCGGGGGGCTGTTTTTT. Translation gives CASSYRYTGGLFF.

The chain joins TRBV29-1 to TRBJ1-1, with 8 bases that match TRBD1. From germline, CDR1 is SQVTM and CDR2 ANQGSEA. This CDR3 has 12 amino acids. The V segment lost 7 bases and the J segment 8 bases; nucleotides outside the gene matches: 9. The CDR3 bases are TGCAGCGCCTTAACCGGACAGGGAGAAGCTTTCTTT. It encodes CSALTGQGEAFF.

This chain links TRBV10-3 with TRBJ1-1; TRBD1 might be the D (6 bases). The V and J ends lost 10 bases and 11 bases respectively, with 20 bases between them. The CDR3 has 12 residues. Germline V gene sequence: CDR1 ENHRY, CDR2 SYGVKD. CDR3 nucleotide sequence: TGTGCCACCGAGGACCCGGGGGCCGGTGCTTTCTTT. Protein: CATEDPGAGAFF.

V gene TRBV4-1 combines with J gene TRBJ2-7; D might be TRBD1 or TRBD2, each matching 5 bases. V was clipped by 1 base and J by 11 bases, with 15 bases between them. From germline, CDR1 is MGHRA and CDR2 YSYEKL. The CDR3 runs 13 residues. The CDR3 bases are TGCGCCAGCAGCCAAGCCGGGACGGCAGTCGAGTACTTC. Amino acids: CASSQAGTAVEYF.

This clone was recorded a few times. The J gene is TRBJ1-2, the V gene TRBV7-8, with D maybe TRBD1 (5 bases). The germline V gene encodes CDR1 SGHVS and CDR2 FQNEAQ. V lost 3 bases to trimming and J lost 5 bases, with 16 bases between them. The length of the CDR3 is 15 residues. The CDR3 region is CASSFGSGYLYGYTF. CDR3 DNA sequence: TGTGCCAGCAGCTTCGGGTCAGGGTATTTATATGGCTACACCTTC.

V usage is TRBV6-5 and J usage is TRBJ1-1; D is uncertain. Germline V gene sequence: CDR1 MNHEY, CDR2 SVGAGI. This CDR3 comprises 13 residues. Trimming cost V 6 bases and J 4 bases, with 12 bases left between them. The CDR3 region is CASSRRRVTEAFF. The CDR3 DNA follows: TGTGCCAGCAGCCGGAGGAGGGTCACTGAAGCTTTCTTT.

For the CDR3, the DNA is TGTGCCCTCGGAAACGCGAACACCGGGGAGCTGTTTTTT. As protein: CALGNANTGELFF. V usage is TRBV28 and J usage is TRBJ2-2, with unresolved D. CDR3 length equals 13 residues. Trimming took 11 bases from V and 0 from J, leaving 10 bases between them. Germline-derived CDR1 and CDR2 are MDHEN and SYDVKM.

The chain recombines TRBV2 with TRBJ2-7; D is unresolved. This CDR3 comprises 13 residues. CDR1 is SNHLY, CDR2 FYNNEI, per germline. V was pared by 5 bases and J by 3 bases, with 11 bases between. For the CDR3, the DNA is TGTGCCAGCAGTCCCAGAATCCTCTACGAGCAGTACTTC. The encoded protein is CASSPRILYEQYF.

V gene TRBV19 combines with J gene TRBJ1-1, with D perhaps TRBD1 (5 bases). The germline gives CDR1 LNHDA, CDR2 SQIVND (reference sequence). CDR3 size: 13 residues. V was clipped by 6 bases and J by 5 bases, with 13 bases between them. The CDR3 DNA sequence: TGTGCCAGTAGCCTCGCGGGGGAGACTGAAGCTTTCTTT. It specifies CASSLAGETEAFF.

The chain has TRBV28 and TRBJ1-4; tentatively, D is TRBD1 (6 bases). The CDR3 loop spans 13 amino acids. From germline, CDR1 is MDHEN and CDR2 SYDVKM. Trimming stripped 3 bases from V and 10 bases from J, with 12 bases between. CDR3: CASSLRGTAKLFF. CDR3 nucleotides: TGTGCCAGCAGTTTGAGGGGGACGGCAAAACTGTTTTTT.

The CDR3 loop is CASSPDRDRGYGYTF. The CDR3 bases are TGTGCCAGCTCACCTGACCGGGACAGGGGGTATGGCTACACCTTC. The V and J genes are TRBV18 and TRBJ1-2, with 11 bases that match TRBD1. The CDR3 loop spans 15 amino acids. Trimming cost V 3 bases and J 5 bases; bases outside gene matches: 5. The germline V gene encodes CDR1 KGHSH and CDR2 LQKENI.

The genes are TRBV7-2 and TRBJ1-6; no definite D call. The CDR3 runs to 12 residues. Trimming pared 4 bases from V and 10 bases from J, leaving 8 bases between. Germline V gene data show CDR1 as SGHTA and CDR2 as FQGNSA. The CDR3 DNA reads TGTGCCAGCAGCTCCGGCCGGTCACCCCTCCACTTT. It codes for CASSSGRSPLHF.